The clone carrying this T cell receptor beta chain came up once. This specimen belongs to a study of CD8+ T cells in alopecia areata. This sample's treatment: oral pan-JAK inhibitor, 5-10 mg twice daily. The authors extracted RNA and reverse transcribed it into cDNA as the sequencing template. The data were produced by immunoSEQ multiplex PCR, yet TCRdb's version contains in-frame clones alone and is incomplete. The repertoire has hundreds of thousands of clones, approximately 70% of them found once; the top ten carry around 1.3%. The clonotype comes from a human donor with alopecia areata. The source material was CD4+ T cells sorted from blood, sampled between weeks 43 and 45, from a patient treated with tofacitinib.

This CDR3 reads CSVGQTANTEAFF. CDR3 DNA sequence: TGCAGCGTCGGACAAACAGCGAACACTGAAGCTTTCTTT. The chain combines TRBV29-1 with TRBJ1-1; TRBD1 is a possible D gene (5 bases). Trimming took 6 bases from V and 1 from J, leaving 12 bases between them. The CDR3 consists of 13 residues. Per the germline V gene, CDR1 is SQVTM and CDR2 is ANQGSEA.